These 21 T cell receptor beta chains share one sample of origin, sequenced in a study of blood T cell repertoires in COVID-19. Data came from immunoSEQ multiplex PCR; TCRdb stores just in-frame clones and leaves some out. The sample records under 150,000 clones, 55% to 75% being singletons. Sequenced: peripheral blood. Receptor source: an older woman with acute or convalescent COVID-19.

The V call is TRBV5-6, the J call TRBJ1-1; the match to TRBD1 covers 8 bases. The CDR3 has 15 residues. J was trimmed by 1 base and V by 4 bases; bases with no gene match: 6. From germline, CDR1 is SGHDT and CDR2 YYEEEE. CDR3 DNA sequence: TGTGCCAGCAGCACCAGGGGGCTGAAGAACACTGAAGCTTTCTTT. It encodes CASSTRGLKNTEAFF. Full variable domain (missing parts from reference TRBV5-6 and TRBJ1-1): DAGVTQSPTHLIKTRGQQVTLRCSPKSGHDTVSWYQQALGQGPQFIFQYYEEEERQRGNFPDRFSGHQFPNYSSELNVNALLLGDSALYLCASSTRGLKNTEAFFGQGTRLTVV.

J is TRBJ2-3 and V is TRBV11-2; D possibly corresponds to TRBD1 (6 bases). Germline V lookup: CDR1 SGHAT, CDR2 FQNNGV. V was shortened by 5 bases and J by 2 bases, with 14 bases between the two germline ends. This CDR3 region has 15 residues. The CDR3 sequence is CASSARGEDTDTQYF. For the CDR3, the DNA is TGTGCCAGCAGCGCCAGGGGAGAGGACACAGATACGCAGTATTTT.

The chain links TRBV3-1 (or the pseudogene TRBV3-2) to TRBJ2-1, with D possibly being TRBD2 (5 bases). Germline loops: CDR1 LGHDT, CDR2 YNNKEL (reference sequence). The CDR3 consists of 17 residues. The V end was cut by 0 bases, the J end by 1 base, with 13 bases between. CDR3 DNA: TGTGCCAGCAGCCAAGATCTTCTAGCCGTATCCTACAATGAGCAGTTCTTC. Translated: CASSQDLLAVSYNEQFF.

The rearrangement links TRBV30 to TRBJ1-1; possibly TRBD1 for D (5 bases). The V end lost 5 bases, the J end lost 1 base, and 8 bases lay between the germline ends. Germline CDR1 and CDR2: GTSNPN and SVGIG (reference sequence). This CDR3 has 12 amino acids. This CDR3 reads CAWGQQNTEAFF. The CDR3 coding sequence is TGTGCCTGGGGACAACAGAACACTGAAGCTTTCTTT.

V usage is TRBV5-1 and J usage is TRBJ1-2; 10 bases agree with TRBD1. CDR3 length: 13 residues. The ends lost 4 bases at V and 9 bases at J; junction bases unmatched: 6. Germline values: CDR1 SGHRS, CDR2 YFSETQ. The CDR3 loop reads CASSPRTGGSYTF. As DNA, the CDR3 is TGCGCCAGCAGCCCACGGACAGGGGGTAGCTACACCTTC.

The sample holds a few counts of this clone. The chain uses TRBV30 and TRBJ2-1; 9 bases fit TRBD2. J lost 7 bases, V lost 5 bases, and 9 bases had no gene match. Germline lookup yields CDR1 GTSNPN and CDR2 SVGIG (reference sequence). The CDR3 has 14 residues. The CDR3 bases are TGTGCCTGGTTTAGCGGGAGCCATAGGAATGAGCAGTTCTTC. It specifies CAWFSGSHRNEQFF.

This clone has a handful of counts. This chain joins TRBV7-2 and TRBJ2-3; a possible D gene is TRBD1 (6 bases). The germline V and J ends were trimmed by 5 bases and 0 bases, with 15 bases remaining between them. This CDR3 is 16 amino acids long. Germline V gives CDR1 SGHTA, CDR2 FQGNSA. CDR3 amino acids: CASSPRTETSTDTQYF. The DNA for the CDR3 is TGTGCCAGCAGCCCCCGGACAGAAACTAGCACAGATACGCAGTATTTT.

The CDR3, as DNA: TGTGCCAGCTCACCACTAGCCGACGTTGGGCAGTTCTTC. Residues: CASSPLADVGQFF. This chain links TRBV18 with TRBJ2-1; D not resolved. The V end was cut by 1 base, the J end by 12 bases, with 13 bases between. The CDR3 extends over 13 amino acids. The germline V gene encodes CDR1 KGHSH and CDR2 LQKENI.

This clone has a handful of counts. The chain uses TRBV7-2 and TRBJ1-4, with D possibly being TRBD1 (5 bases). V dropped 3 bases and J dropped 0 bases, with 11 bases sitting between them. Germline CDR1 and CDR2: SGHTA and FQGNSA. The CDR3 extends over 16 amino acids. In nucleotides, the CDR3 is TGTGCCAGCAGCTTGGCCAAGACAGCAACTAATGAAAAACTGTTTTTT. It encodes CASSLAKTATNEKLFF.

J is TRBJ2-7 and V is TRBV5-6; maybe TRBD1 (5 bases). From germline, CDR1 is SGHDT and CDR2 YYEEEE. Trimming cost V 7 bases and J 0 bases, with 14 bases left between them. The CDR3 has 14 residues. CDR3 in DNA: TGTGCCAGCGGCTGGGGCAGGAGCTCCTACGAGCAGTACTTC. Translated: CASGWGRSSYEQYF.

The rearrangement uses TRBV11-2 and TRBJ2-1; weak D call: TRBD1 (6 bases). Germline CDR1 reads SGHAT; CDR2 reads FQNNGV. V lost 3 bases, J lost 5 bases, and 11 bases lay in between. This CDR3 region has 14 residues. The chain's CDR3 is CASSFQGPDNEQFF. The DNA for the CDR3 is TGTGCCAGCAGCTTTCAGGGGCCGGACAATGAGCAGTTCTTC. Variable domain in full (rest from reference TRBV11-2 and TRBJ2-1): EAGVAQSPRYKIIEKRQSVAFWCNPISGHATLYWYQQILGQGPKLLIQFQNNGVVDDSQLPKDRFSAERLKGVDSTLKIQPAKLEDSAVYLCASSFQGPDNEQFFGPGTRLTVL.

The gene calls are TRBV29-1 and TRBJ2-7; TRBD1 aligns across 8 bases. There are 15 residues in the CDR3. Germline V CDR1 and CDR2: SQVTM, ANQGSEA. The ends lost 6 bases at V and 1 base at J; junction bases unmatched: 11. The CDR3, as DNA: TGCAGCGTGCGGGTTGGACAGGGCACTTCCTACGAGCAGTACTTC. Its translation: CSVRVGQGTSYEQYF.

The V gene is TRBV11-2, the J gene TRBJ1-2; 8 bases agree with TRBD1. V lost 0 bases, J lost 4 bases, and 7 bases stayed unmatched. The V gene's germline CDR1 is SGHAT and CDR2 FQNNGV. There are 16 residues in the CDR3. The CDR3 here is CASSLDADRVGYGYTF. The CDR3 DNA reads TGTGCCAGCAGCTTAGATGCGGACAGGGTAGGCTATGGCTACACCTTC. Drawing the rest from reference TRBV11-2 and TRBJ1-2, the complete variable domain is EAGVAQSPRYKIIEKRQSVAFWCNPISGHATLYWYQQILGQGPKLLIQFQNNGVVDDSQLPKDRFSAERLKGVDSTLKIQPAKLEDSAVYLCASSLDADRVGYGYTFGSGTRLTVV.

This rearrangement joins TRBV15 to TRBJ2-7, with D possibly TRBD1 on 6 matching bases. The V gene's germline CDR1 is LNHNV and CDR2 YYDKDF (reference sequence). The germline V and J ends were trimmed by 4 bases and 1 base, with 8 bases remaining between them. The CDR3 has 13 residues. DNA of the CDR3: TGTGCCACCAGCAAAAGGGGGTCCTACGAGCAGTACTTC. Translation: CATSKRGSYEQYF. Using reference TRBV15 and TRBJ2-7 for the parts outside the CDR3, the full variable domain is DAMVIQNPRYQVTQFGKPVTLSCSQTLNHNVMYWYQQKSSQAPKLLFHYYDKDFNNEADTPDNFQSRRPNTSFCFLDIRSPGLGDTAMYLCATSKRGSYEQYFGPGTRLTVT.

The V and J genes are TRBV7-8 and TRBJ2-2; 8 positions match TRBD1. This CDR3 has 16 amino acids. CDR1 is SGHVS, CDR2 FQNEAQ, per germline. Unmatched junction bases numbered 4, after V lost 1 base and J lost 3 bases. The chain's CDR3 is CASSLGQGADTGELFF. In DNA, the CDR3 is TGTGCCAGCAGCTTAGGGCAGGGGGCCGACACCGGGGAGCTGTTTTTT.

This clone has just one count. The CDR3 coding sequence is TGTGCCAGCAGCCCGTCCGACGGAGCGGGGGGGTCCTACGAGCAGTACTTC. Translated, it gives CASSPSDGAGGSYEQYF. This chain connects TRBV7-9 to TRBJ2-7, with 10 bases fitting TRBD2. The CDR3 is 17 residues long. Germline V lookup: CDR1 SEHNR, CDR2 FQNEAQ (reference sequence). The V segment lost 5 bases and the J segment 1 base; nucleotides outside the gene matches: 11.

The chain has TRBV10-3 and TRBJ1-5; TRBD1 matches at 7 bases. Germline lookup yields CDR1 ENHRY and CDR2 SYGVKD. This CDR3 spans 15 amino acids. After removal of 3 bases from V and 7 bases from J, the junction contained 9 bases not matched to a gene. CDR3 in amino acids: CAISDRGQGGQPQHF. The CDR3 DNA reads as TGTGCCATCAGTGATCGCGGGCAGGGGGGACAGCCCCAGCATTTT.

V gene TRBV9 combines with J gene TRBJ2-1, with 8 bases lining up with TRBD2. CDR3 length: 13 amino acids. V was clipped by 8 bases and J by 6 bases; unmatched bases: 7. The germline V gene encodes CDR1 SGDLS and CDR2 YYNGEE. This CDR3 reads CASSAGVSNEQFF. The CDR3 region has the DNA TGTGCCAGTTCAGCGGGAGTCAGCAATGAGCAGTTCTTC.

V usage is TRBV5-1 and J usage is TRBJ1-2, with 10 positions matching TRBD1. CDR1 SGHRS and CDR2 YFSETQ come from the germline V gene. The V and J ends lost 0 bases and 0 bases, in that order; junction bases with no gene match: 5. This CDR3 has 17 residues. CDR3 in DNA: TGCGCCAGCAGCTTGGGAGACAGGGGGCGCCCTAACTATGGCTACACCTTC. This gives the protein CASSLGDRGRPNYGYTF.

V gene TRBV12-5 combines with J gene TRBJ2-3; the match to TRBD2 covers 7 bases. The junction had 12 bases not matched to a gene; V was cut back by 0 bases and J by 0 bases. Germline lookup yields CDR1 LGHNT and CDR2 FRNRAP. CDR3 length: 19 amino acids. The DNA of the CDR3 is TGTGCTAGTGGTTTGGTACACCCCCTTCTAGCGGCTAGCACAGATACGCAGTATTTT. As protein: CASGLVHPLLAASTDTQYF.

This chain links TRBV15 with TRBJ2-1; weak D call: TRBD1 (5 bases). Per the germline V gene, CDR1 is LNHNV and CDR2 is YYDKDF (reference sequence). V shed 5 bases and J shed 4 bases, with 18 bases lying between them. This CDR3 has 16 residues. CDR3 DNA sequence: TGTGCCACCAGCGGTAAAGACAGATCCGGATACAATGAGCAGTTCTTC. This gives the protein CATSGKDRSGYNEQFF.